This T cell receptor beta chain comes out of a study of blood T cell repertoires in COVID-19. Turning to the study itself: From the United States, Italy and Spain came samples of acute and convalescent COVID-19. The cDNA or gDNA used as material had been derived from T cells, B-cell-depleted T cells, or PBMCs.

As handled by the study authors: Reference gene primer amplification gave estimated nucleated cell counts. This table comes from immunoSEQ multiplex PCR, and its TCRdb copy is limited to in-frame clones, with some not included. V and J calls and clone size are as listed in that table; D and trimming were resolved from the DNA. The sample lists 400,000 to 500,000 clones, 86% occurring once. The CDR3 contains 18 residues. Per germline, CDR1 SGHDT and CDR2 YYEEEE. With V trimmed by 4 bases and J by 6 bases, 14 bases remained unmatched. The clonotype was recovered from a woman in her 30s with active or convalescent COVID-19. The source material was peripheral blood. The chain recombines TRBV5-6 with TRBJ1-5; 12 nucleotides match TRBD1. The CDR3 nucleotides are TGTGCCAGCAGCCGAACCGGGACAGGGGGCGCGGGGGGTCAGCCCCAGCATTTT. Residues: CASSRTGTGGAGGQPQHF.